The 31 T cell receptor beta chains below were found in one sample sequenced in a study of glioma-infiltrating T cells after dendritic cell vaccination. The assay was immunoSEQ multiplex PCR, and TCRdb's table has in-frame clones only and misses some. The data show 85,000 to 100,000 clones, approximately 80% seen once. Regarding time point: after dendritic cell vaccination, including at tumor progression/relapse. The sequencing here drew on blood, taken after dendritic cell vaccination. The receptors derive from a human donor with glioblastoma.

V usage is TRBV2 and J usage is TRBJ1-6, with TRBD1 matching 8 bases. Unmatched junction bases numbered 12, after V lost 7 bases and J lost 10 bases. Germline lookup yields CDR1 SNHLY and CDR2 FYNNEI. This CDR3 comprises 15 residues. The CDR3 bases are TGTGCCAGCAACCTCGGACAGGGAACTTGGTCACCCCTCCACTTT. It encodes CASNLGQGTWSPLHF.

The chain combines TRBV6-5 with TRBJ1-1; 8 bases fit TRBD1. The CDR3 contains 14 residues. Germline values: CDR1 MNHEY, CDR2 SVGAGI. V shed 5 bases, J shed 6 bases, and the junction held 8 bases outside the gene matches. CDR3 sequence reads: CASSTNDRGAEAFF. CDR3 sequence (DNA): TGTGCCAGCAGTACCAACGACAGGGGCGCTGAAGCTTTCTTT.

The chain has TRBV5-6 and TRBJ1-5, with 7 bases fitting TRBD1. CDR1 and CDR2 (germline): SGHDT, YYEEEE. The CDR3 is 15 residues long. J was trimmed by 0 bases and V by 6 bases; bases with no gene match: 6. Here the CDR3 DNA reads TGTGCCAGCAAGCTGACAGGGTCTAGCAATCAGCCCCAGCATTTT. The encoded protein is CASKLTGSSNQPQHF. Variable domain in full (rest from reference TRBV5-6 and TRBJ1-5): DAGVTQSPTHLIKTRGQQVTLRCSPKSGHDTVSWYQQALGQGPQFIFQYYEEEERQRGNFPDRFSGHQFPNYSSELNVNALLLGDSALYLCASKLTGSSNQPQHFGDGTRLSIL.

This chain links TRBV7-8 with TRBJ1-2; weak D call: TRBD1 (5 bases). The CDR3 runs 14 residues. The germline CDR1 and CDR2 sequences are SGHVS and FQNEAQ. Trimming took off 5 bases at V and 7 bases at J, with 17 bases between the two ends. CDR3 coding DNA: TGTGCCAGCAGCCCGCGGAGGGGAAGTAGTGGCTACACCTTC. Translation gives CASSPRRGSSGYTF.

J is TRBJ2-1 and V is TRBV19, with D unresolved. Germline CDR1 reads LNHDA; CDR2 reads SQIVND (reference sequence). The CDR3 is 12 residues long. Deletions cut 1 base from V and 8 bases from J, with 6 bases between. The CDR3 DNA follows: TGTGCCAGTAGTATAGTCGGAGATGAGCAGTTCTTC. Translated: CASSIVGDEQFF. The full variable domain, in which reference TRBV19 and TRBJ2-1 provide the parts outside the CDR3, is DGGITQSPKYLFRKEGQNVTLSCEQNLNHDAMYWYRQDPGQGLRLIYYSQIVNDFQKGDIAEGYSVSREKKESFPLTVTSAQKNPTAFYLCASSIVGDEQFFGPGTRLTVL.

This clone was counted a single time. The chain has TRBV7-9 and TRBJ2-1, with 15 bases that match TRBD2. The junction had 5 bases not matched to a gene; V was cut back by 5 bases and J by 6 bases. The germline CDR1 and CDR2 sequences are SEHNR and FQNEAQ (reference sequence). This CDR3 is 16 amino acids long. DNA of the CDR3: TGTGCCAGCAGCCCGAGGACTAGCGGGAGGGTCAATGAGCAGTTCTTC. Protein product: CASSPRTSGRVNEQFF.

This clone was detected once. J is TRBJ1-1 and V is TRBV7-9; TRBD1 is a possible D gene (5 bases). CDR1 and CDR2 from the germline V gene are SEHNR and FQNEAQ (reference sequence). The CDR3 is made up of 14 amino acids. The V end was cut by 2 bases, the J end by 2 bases, with 9 bases between. CDR3 protein: CASSLSGGNTEAFF. For the CDR3, the DNA is TGTGCCAGCAGCTTATCGGGGGGTAACACTGAAGCTTTCTTT.

The V call is TRBV5-1, the J call TRBJ2-1, with D perhaps matching TRBD2 (5 bases). Looked up from germline, CDR1 is SGHRS and CDR2 is YFSETQ. Trimming removed 7 bases at V and 0 bases at J, with 14 bases between. This CDR3 comprises 15 residues. The CDR3: CASFASMSSYNEQFF. CDR3 in DNA: TGCGCCAGCTTTGCTAGCATGAGCTCCTACAATGAGCAGTTCTTC.

V usage is TRBV4-1 and J usage is TRBJ1-1, with D tentatively TRBD1 (5 bases). V shed 4 bases and J shed 4 bases, with 22 bases lying between them. The germline V gene has CDR1 MGHRA and CDR2 YSYEKL. This CDR3 is built from 17 residues. The CDR3 is CASSPAPTALIVTEAFF. DNA for the CDR3: TGCGCCAGCAGCCCAGCCCCGACAGCCCTTATTGTCACTGAAGCTTTCTTT.

V and J are TRBV18 and TRBJ2-7; D is perhaps TRBD2 (6 bases). In germline, CDR1 is KGHSH, CDR2 LQKENI. The ends were cut back, 6 bases at V and 3 bases at J, with 15 bases in the middle. CDR3 length: 14 residues. CDR3 sequence: CASSPRAGNYEQYV. For the CDR3, the DNA is TGTGCCAGCTCTCCCAGGGCGGGGAACTACGAGCAGTACGTC.

The V gene is TRBV6-1, the J gene TRBJ1-1; 7 nucleotides align to TRBD1. The V and J ends lost 5 bases and 3 bases, in that order; junction bases with no gene match: 6. The germline V gene encodes CDR1 MNHNS and CDR2 SASEGT. The CDR3 runs to 14 residues. CDR3 residues: CASSTQGPHTEAFF. CDR3 in DNA: TGTGCCAGCAGTACACAGGGGCCACACACTGAAGCTTTCTTT.

The chain combines TRBV6-1 with TRBJ1-2, with 7 bases lining up with TRBD1. V shed 0 bases and J 4 bases; nucleotides not matched to a gene: 8. The CDR3 totals 16 residues. The germline V gene has CDR1 MNHNS and CDR2 SASEGT. CDR3 amino acids: CASSEAGTAFAYGYTF. CDR3 sequence (DNA): TGTGCCAGCAGTGAAGCGGGGACAGCCTTTGCCTATGGCTACACCTTC.

This chain links TRBV7-7 with TRBJ2-5, with D maybe TRBD1 (5 bases). The CDR3 has 14 amino acids. The V gene lost 5 bases and the J gene lost 5 bases, with 15 bases spanning the gap. Germline V gene sequence: CDR1 SSHAT, CDR2 FNYEAQ (reference sequence). The CDR3 is CASSPNQGIETQYF. The CDR3 DNA is TGTGCCAGCAGCCCTAACCAGGGAATCGAGACCCAGTACTTC.

This chain connects TRBV9 to TRBJ2-3; TRBD2 is a possible D gene (5 bases). V was shortened by 0 bases and J by 4 bases, with 21 bases between the two germline ends. Germline V lookup: CDR1 SGDLS, CDR2 YYNGEE. This CDR3 region has 18 residues. The CDR3 DNA reads TGTGCCAGCAGCGTAGGAGTTGGCGGAAGGAGGTTTGCAGATACGCAGTATTTT. Translation gives CASSVGVGGRRFADTQYF. Variable domain in full (rest from reference TRBV9 and TRBJ2-3): DSGVTQTPKHLITATGQRVTLRCSPRSGDLSVYWYQQSLDQGLQFLIQYYNGEERAKGNILERFSAQQFPDLHSELNLSSLELGDSALYFCASSVGVGGRRFADTQYFGPGTRLTVL.

J is TRBJ1-5 and V is TRBV19; the match to TRBD1 covers 7 bases. The CDR3 spans 14 residues. Germline CDR1 and CDR2: LNHDA and SQIVND (reference sequence). Trimming cost V 7 bases and J 9 bases; bases outside gene matches: 12. CDR3 DNA sequence: TGTGCCAGTACCCCACAGGGGCGAGGGAGGCCCCAGCATTTT. Translated, it gives CASTPQGRGRPQHF.

This sequence joins TRBV9 and TRBJ2-3; 10 positions match TRBD1. Per the germline V gene, CDR1 is SGDLS and CDR2 is YYNGEE. The CDR3 is made up of 16 amino acids. With V trimmed by 0 bases and J by 5 bases, 6 bases remained unmatched. The DNA for the CDR3 is TGTGCCAGCAGCGTAGGCGAGACAGGGGGCTTAGATACGCAGTATTTT. Its translation: CASSVGETGGLDTQYF.

This clone occurred a few times. This specimen includes other DNA sequences encoding the same CDR3. The CDR3, as DNA: TGTGCCAGCAGCTTGGGACAGCAAGAGACCCAGTACTTC. Its translation is CASSLGQQETQYF. The chain combines TRBV5-6 with TRBJ2-5, with a weak D call TRBD1 (5 bases). V dropped 0 bases and J dropped 2 bases, with 5 bases sitting between them. The CDR3 is 13 amino acids. Per the germline V gene, CDR1 is SGHDT and CDR2 is YYEEEE.

The rearrangement links TRBV5-1 to TRBJ2-7; 9 nucleotides align to TRBD1. This CDR3 comprises 15 residues. Losses at the gene ends were 4 bases for V and 7 bases for J; bases not matched to a gene: 12. Germline CDR1 and CDR2: SGHRS and YFSETQ. Written as DNA, the CDR3 is TGCGCCAGCAGCCGAGGGGACAGGGATCCGGGGGAGCAGTACGTC. Its translation: CASSRGDRDPGEQYV.

The chain combines TRBV14 with TRBJ2-7; D is unclear. This CDR3 is 13 amino acids long. CDR1 is SGHDN, CDR2 FVKESK, per germline. V was trimmed by 0 bases and J by 1 base, leaving 4 bases between them. CDR3 residues: CASSQDMSYEQYF. The CDR3 nucleotides are TGTGCCAGCAGCCAAGATATGTCCTACGAGCAGTACTTC.

The J gene is TRBJ1-1, the V gene TRBV18, with TRBD1 as a possible D gene (6 bases). V was trimmed by 3 bases and J by 8 bases, leaving 10 bases between them. Germline-derived CDR1 and CDR2 are KGHSH and LQKENI. CDR3 length equals 12 residues. CDR3 sequence (DNA): TGTGCCAGCTCACCGCTACAGGGAGAAGCTTTCTTT. Its protein product is CASSPLQGEAFF.

The V call is TRBV15, the J call TRBJ1-5; D possibly corresponds to TRBD1 (6 bases). The V gene's germline CDR1 is LNHNV and CDR2 YYDKDF (reference sequence). This CDR3 has 17 amino acids. Trimming removed 4 bases from V and 2 bases from J, with 18 bases in between. CDR3 sequence: CATSKGPGARGNQPQHF. CDR3 coding DNA: TGTGCCACCAGCAAAGGACCAGGGGCTAGAGGCAATCAGCCCCAGCATTTT. The entire variable domain, with the rest obtained from reference TRBV15 and TRBJ1-5, is as follows: DAMVIQNPRYQVTQFGKPVTLSCSQTLNHNVMYWYQQKSSQAPKLLFHYYDKDFNNEADTPDNFQSRRPNTSFCFLDIRSPGLGDTAMYLCATSKGPGARGNQPQHFGDGTRLSIL.

The sample holds a few counts of this clone. This chain uses TRBV28 with TRBJ1-5; 9 nucleotides align to TRBD1. The CDR3 runs 15 residues. Losses at the gene ends were 6 bases for V and 3 bases for J; bases not matched to a gene: 6. The germline V gene has CDR1 MDHEN and CDR2 SYDVKM. CDR3 nucleotides: TGTGCCAGCAGGCCGACAGGGGGTATCAATCAGCCCCAGCATTTT. Protein product: CASRPTGGINQPQHF.

V and J are TRBV19 and TRBJ1-5; 7 bases align to TRBD1. Losses at the gene ends were 5 bases for V and 3 bases for J; bases not matched to a gene: 13. The CDR3 length is 17 residues. Looked up from germline, CDR1 is LNHDA and CDR2 is SQIVND (reference sequence). The CDR3 DNA is TGTGCCAGTAGTTCCCTGAGGCCGGGACAGATCAATCAGCCCCAGCATTTT. Encoded protein: CASSSLRPGQINQPQHF. The variable domain in full, with the rest retrieved from reference TRBV19 and TRBJ1-5, is DGGITQSPKYLFRKEGQNVTLSCEQNLNHDAMYWYRQDPGQGLRLIYYSQIVNDFQKGDIAEGYSVSREKKESFPLTVTSAQKNPTAFYLCASSSLRPGQINQPQHFGDGTRLSIL.

The chain carries TRBV7-4 and TRBJ1-1, with D possibly matching TRBD1 (6 bases). The CDR3 spans 17 residues. V was cut by 4 bases and J by 1 base, with 19 bases left in between. CDR1 and CDR2 from the germline V gene are SGHVT and SQSDAQ. CDR3 protein: CASSSLRGVGQNTEAFF. CDR3 nucleotide sequence: TGTGCCAGCAGCTCCCTTCGAGGGGTGGGACAGAACACTGAAGCTTTCTTT.

The rearrangement links TRBV5-1 to TRBJ1-1, with D unclear. The germline gives CDR1 SGHRS, CDR2 YFSETQ. V lost 0 bases to trimming and J lost 0 bases, with 12 bases between them. The length of the CDR3 is 16 residues. The CDR3 DNA reads TGCGCCAGCAGCTTGGCCTTGGGCAGCATGAACACTGAAGCTTTCTTT. Translated: CASSLALGSMNTEAFF. The variable domain in full, with the rest retrieved from reference TRBV5-1 and TRBJ1-1, is KAGVTQTPRYLIKTRGQQVTLSCSPISGHRSVSWYQQTPGQGLQFLFEYFSETQRNKGNFPGRFSGRQFSNSRSEMNVSTLELGDSALYLCASSLALGSMNTEAFFGQGTRLTVV.

The chain combines TRBV5-1 with TRBJ2-5; 7 nucleotides align to TRBD2. In germline, CDR1 is SGHRS, CDR2 YFSETQ. The V segment lost 4 bases and the J segment 5 bases; nucleotides outside the gene matches: 14. This CDR3 spans 16 amino acids. CDR3 DNA: TGCGCCAGCAGCCTTGATGGAGCGGGAATTACGGAGACCCAGTACTTC. This encodes CASSLDGAGITETQYF.

This rearrangement joins TRBV19 to TRBJ1-5, with D perhaps matching TRBD1 (5 bases). The germline V gene has CDR1 LNHDA and CDR2 SQIVND (reference sequence). There are 13 residues in the CDR3. V was clipped by 3 bases and J by 5 bases, with 8 bases between them. The CDR3 DNA reads TGTGCCAGTAGTATGGGGCTGCATCAGCCCCAGCATTTT. This gives the protein CASSMGLHQPQHF. Full variable domain (remainder filled in from reference TRBV19 and TRBJ1-5): DGGITQSPKYLFRKEGQNVTLSCEQNLNHDAMYWYRQDPGQGLRLIYYSQIVNDFQKGDIAEGYSVSREKKESFPLTVTSAQKNPTAFYLCASSMGLHQPQHFGDGTRLSIL.

The table lists this clone with a count of one. V gene TRBV19 combines with J gene TRBJ2-5; 7 bases map to TRBD1. Germline V gives CDR1 LNHDA, CDR2 SQIVND (reference sequence). V was pared by 5 bases and J by 2 bases, with 11 bases of the junction left unmatched. This CDR3 contains 16 residues. CDR3 in amino acids: CASSARLGTEQETQYF. The DNA for the CDR3 is TGTGCCAGTAGTGCCCGCCTAGGGACAGAACAAGAGACCCAGTACTTC.

The gene calls are TRBV6-1 and TRBJ2-4; 11 bases map to TRBD2. The CDR3 consists of 15 residues. V shed 1 base, J shed 9 bases, and the junction held 5 bases outside the gene matches. Germline loops: CDR1 MNHNS, CDR2 SASEGT. The CDR3 DNA follows: TGTGCCAGCAGTGAAGGGGTAGCGGGGGGGAGCATTCAGTACTTC. Encoded protein: CASSEGVAGGSIQYF.

The chain recombines TRBV11-2 with TRBJ2-3; 7 bases match TRBD2. V gave up 5 bases and J gave up 5 bases; unmatched junction bases: 13. This CDR3 is built from 16 residues. Germline V CDR1 and CDR2: SGHAT, FQNNGV. CDR3 DNA sequence: TGTGCCAGCAGCGAGAGTGGCGGGAGTTGGGTAGATACGCAGTATTTT. This encodes CASSESGGSWVDTQYF.

This clone showed up just once. The chain joins TRBV11-3 to TRBJ2-2; 12 nucleotides line up with TRBD1. Trimming at V came to 4 bases and at J to 5 bases, leaving 2 bases not matched to a gene. The CDR3 sequence is 15 residues long. Germline CDR1 and CDR2: SGHNT and YENEEA. This chain's CDR3 is CASSWGQGATGELFF. The CDR3 DNA sequence: TGTGCCAGCAGCTGGGGACAGGGGGCGACCGGGGAGCTGTTTTTT.